This TCR beta chain comes out of a study of T cell repertoires in aging, cancer and after chemotherapy (dated by TCRdb to 2018 to 2020). Describing the broader study: The donors fell into six age groups ranging from 30 or younger to 70 or older, and each group had at least three individuals. Paired pre- and post-chemotherapy samples in the hematological group came from chronic lymphocytic leukemia patients treated with fludarabine- or bendamustine-based regimens. In total, the full dataset held 10 million or so TCR reads. The study profiled peripheral blood TCR beta repertoires from healthy donors and cancer patients to examine immunoaging and T cell reconstitution after chemotherapy. Alongside under 100 healthy donors serving as a reference group, the cohort included some 210 cancer patients, of whom some 91 had hematological cancers and some 130 had solid cancers.

With regard to this clonotype: Which antigen it targets is not known. No base qualities exist here, and no much larger clone lies one base off it.

Using a mixed TRB-A/B primer pool, multiplex touch-down PCR amplified rearranged TRB sequences covering the V, D and J segments. Illumina adapters and sample indices were added to the amplicons in two consecutive PCR reactions performed with Phusion HS II polymerase. After gel purification with the NucleoSpin Gel and PCR Clean-up kit, the amplicons were checked using Qubit and an Agilent 2100 Bioanalyzer. Libraries were sequenced on an Illumina MiSeq using 600-cycle, single-indexed, paired-end runs. From the authors' description of their analysis: TRB sequences were processed with MiXCR versions 2.12 and 3.0.5. Each unique CDR3 nucleotide sequence was counted as one clone, and only productive sequences with at least two reads were retained. The repertoire metrics were Shannon diversity, evenness, clonality (defined as one minus evenness), and alpha-parameterized diversity profiles covering alpha 0 to 5. The IGoR algorithm was used to calculate generation probabilities for clones in the paired samples taken before and after chemotherapy. TCRdb handled the public reads itself, with Q25 trimming in fastp and clone calling in MiXCR, and kept productive beta chains. Each entry merges the rows of one CDR3 protein and shows their most common DNA and genes. V and J calls and clone size were set by TCRdb, not the authors. This sample is represented by some 4,500 distinct CDR3 sequences; around 26% of them were singletons. The ten largest clones add up to about half of the sample.

The germline V and J ends show losses of 3 bases and 5 bases respectively, and no gene match explains 5 bases of the junction. The CDR3 runs 14 residues from the cysteine to the phenylalanine. Of the read, only the CDR3 DNA is kept; its 42 bases are in frame from base 1. CDR1 SEHNR and CDR2 FQNEAQ were looked up in the germline V gene (reference sequence). Genomic DNA extracted from peripheral blood, rather than sorted cells or RNA, was used as the source for amplification of TCR beta rearrangements. Overall study outcomes, separate from this receptor: In healthy donors, the decline in TCR diversity with age was mainly due to loss of richness, whereas in cancer patients loss of evenness also played a role. It was noted by the authors that conclusions about immunological memory after chemotherapy cannot be drawn from the repertoire data. Lymphoid organ infiltration was present in hematological cancer patients, and this infiltration may itself impair thymic emigration or peripheral T cell expansion. Significantly lower blood TCR diversity and higher clonality were observed in untreated patients with hematological or solid cancers than in age-matched healthy donors. In both cancer cohorts, median generation probability rose over the chemotherapy interval, which suggests that the repertoire was reconstituted through rebound thymic output.

Sequencing was carried out using blood. The chain joins TRBV7-9 to TRBJ2-7, with 9 middle bases fitting TRBD1. This TCR came from a human donor with a blood cancer. The CDR3 in this case is CASSLTGGLDEQYF. The DNA reads as follows: TGTGCCAGCAGCTTGACAGGGGGGCTGGACGAGCAGTACTTC.